The 18 T cell receptor beta chains below come from one sample, sequenced in a study of monozygotic twins with inflammatory bowel disease. TCRdb re-called the 5' RACE reads and shows each CDR3 protein once, DNA omitted. This sample contains some 130,000 distinct CDR3 sequences. The specimen was blood. All receptors derive from a human donor with ulcerative colitis or Crohn's disease, or a healthy co-twin of an affected twin (not recorded which).

V and J are TRBV12-3 or TRBV12-4 and TRBJ2-7; as DNA is missing, the TRBD1 call by TCRdb cannot be tested. The CDR3 loop spans 15 amino acids. This chain's CDR3 is CASSFFGTGAHEQYF.

The rearrangement uses TRBV7-8 and TRBJ2-1; TCRdb selects TRBD2, and the lack of DNA leaves this call unchecked. Germline V gives CDR1 SGHVS, CDR2 FQNEAQ. The CDR3 loop spans 18 amino acids. CDR3 sequence reads: CASSPEGTSFLGGHEQFF.

This chain uses TRBV10-3 with TRBJ2-5. Per germline, CDR1 ENHRY and CDR2 SYGVKD. There are 11 residues in the CDR3. The CDR3 loop is CAIRGQETQYF.

This chain connects TRBV9 to TRBJ2-2. Per the germline V gene, CDR1 is SGDLS and CDR2 is YYNGEE. CDR3 length: 12 amino acids. CDR3 region: CASSTHTGELFF.

This chain uses TRBV19 with TRBJ1-1; the TCRdb D gene call, TRBD1, has no DNA to confirm it. Germline assignment: CDR1 LNHDA and CDR2 SQIVND (reference sequence). The CDR3 consists of 14 residues. The CDR3 spells CASTLQGANTEAFF. Using reference TRBV19 and TRBJ1-1 for the parts outside the CDR3, the full variable domain is DGGITQSPKYLFRKEGQNVTLSCEQNLNHDAMYWYRQDPGQGLRLIYYSQIVNDFQKGDIAEGYSVSREKKESFPLTVTSAQKNPTAFYLCASTLQGANTEAFFGQGTRLTVV.

The gene calls are TRBV12-3 or TRBV12-4 and TRBJ2-7. This CDR3 comprises 14 residues. CDR3 region: CASSLGSASYEQYF.

The rearrangement links TRBV7-2 to TRBJ1-5. Germline CDR1 reads SGHTA; CDR2 reads FQGNSA. CDR3 length equals 17 residues. CDR3 loop: CASSLVVRPEGNQPQHF.

V is TRBV7-2 and J is TRBJ2-5; TCRdb outputs TRBD1, but without DNA this stays unchecked. The CDR3 extends over 15 amino acids. Germline CDR1 and CDR2: SGHTA and FQGNSA. The CDR3: CASSLARQGEETQYF. The whole variable domain, remainder taken from reference TRBV7-2 and TRBJ2-5, is GAGVSQSPSNKVTEKGKDVELRCDPISGHTALYWYRQSLGQGLEFLIYFQGNSAPDKSGLPSDRFSAERTGGSVSTLTIQRTQQEDSAVYLCASSLARQGEETQYFGPGTRLLVL.

This CDR3 reads CASSREDRVSNGYTF. The genes are TRBV18 and TRBJ1-2; checking the TCRdb D call of TRBD1 is not possible without DNA. The CDR3 has 15 residues. Germline-derived CDR1 and CDR2 are KGHSH and LQKENI.

The chain couples TRBV5-1 to TRBJ2-3. CDR3 length equals 13 residues. Germline CDR1 reads SGHRS; CDR2 reads YFSETQ. CDR3 in amino acids: CASSLEYADTQYF.

This chain joins TRBV5-1 and TRBJ2-4; checking the TCRdb D call of TRBD1 is not possible without DNA. The CDR3 extends over 17 amino acids. The germline CDR1 and CDR2 sequences are SGHRS and YFSETQ. CDR3 region: CASSFLGQGTSKNIQYF.

The genes are TRBV5-4 and TRBJ2-1; TCRdb's assignment of TRBD1 cannot be checked, as there is no DNA. Germline V gives CDR1 SGHNT, CDR2 YYREEE (reference sequence). This CDR3 is 14 amino acids long. This CDR3 reads CASSSRTGINEQFF.

The V call is TRBV9, the J call TRBJ2-4; TCRdb selects TRBD1, and the lack of DNA leaves this call unchecked. Germline V gives CDR1 SGDLS, CDR2 YYNGEE. The CDR3 is made up of 16 amino acids. The chain's CDR3 is CASSSQGAMAKNIQYF.

The gene calls are TRBV7-2 and TRBJ1-5. The CDR3 covers 15 residues. Germline V gives CDR1 SGHTA, CDR2 FQGNSA. This CDR3 reads CASSLDGQRNQPQHF.

This chain's CDR3 is CASSLTTGTGELFF. V is TRBV5-5 and J is TRBJ2-2; TCRdb lists TRBD1, though no DNA is available to test this call. Germline lookup yields CDR1 SGHKS and CDR2 YYEKEE (reference sequence). The CDR3 consists of 14 residues.

V usage is TRBV11-2 and J usage is TRBJ2-7; without DNA, the TCRdb call of TRBD2 cannot be checked. The CDR3 sequence is 14 residues long. Looked up from germline, CDR1 is SGHAT and CDR2 is FQNNGV. The CDR3 is CASSRGTSYYEQYF.

This rearrangement joins TRBV20-1 to TRBJ1-4. The CDR3 runs 12 residues. From germline, CDR1 is DFQATT and CDR2 SNEGSKA (reference sequence). CDR3 sequence reads: CSARATNEKLFF.

The gene calls are TRBV3-1 and TRBJ2-7; TCRdb picks TRBD2, but there is no DNA to check that call. The CDR3 covers 20 residues. CDR1 LGHDT and CDR2 YNNKEL come from the germline V gene (reference sequence). This CDR3 reads CASSQDGRLWTSGSSYEQYF.